One and the same sample provided the 27 T cell receptor beta chains below, sequenced in a study of control samples from healthy donors and cancer patients. Here immunoSEQ multiplex PCR was the method, and the copy in TCRdb shows in-frame clones only, minus some. The table records roughly 370,000 clones, 80% to 95% of them present only once. The sequenced sample was PBMCs. The receptor set was obtained from a man aged 35-49 years with head and neck cancer.

This chain joins TRBV19 and TRBJ1-2; no clear D. From germline, CDR1 is LNHDA and CDR2 SQIVND (reference sequence). This CDR3 is 15 amino acids long. V was shortened by 5 bases and J by 8 bases, with 21 bases between the two germline ends. The CDR3 spells CASSVLLVGGHGYTF. The CDR3 nucleotides are TGTGCCAGTAGTGTCCTCTTAGTCGGAGGTCACGGCTACACCTTC.

The chain uses TRBV6-2 or TRBV6-3 and TRBJ2-7, with TRBD2 matching 8 bases. The CDR3 spans 16 residues. V lost 4 bases, J lost 1 base, and 9 bases stayed unmatched. Germline lookup yields CDR1 MNHEY and CDR2 SVGEGT. CDR3 protein: CASSLGLGVSSYEQYF. The CDR3 region has the DNA TGTGCCAGCAGTTTGGGACTAGGTGTATCTTCCTACGAGCAGTACTTC.

V is TRBV7-9 and J is TRBJ1-1, with 8 bases identical to TRBD1. The CDR3 sequence is 13 residues long. CDR1 is SEHNR and CDR2 is FQNEAQ in the germline V gene (reference sequence). V trimming: 5 bases; J trimming: 7 bases; junction bases outside the gene matches: 6. The CDR3 DNA is TGTGCCAGCAGCCTGACAGGGGACGTTGAAGCTTTCTTT. Translated, it gives CASSLTGDVEAFF.

The chain recombines TRBV5-6 with TRBJ2-1; TRBD1 agrees at 9 bases. This CDR3 region has 15 residues. J gave up 4 bases and V 4 bases, and 6 bases lay outside the gene matches. Germline CDR1 SGHDT, CDR2 YYEEEE. CDR3 sequence: CASSRPGTGYNEQFF. CDR3 bases: TGTGCCAGCAGCCGTCCCGGGACAGGGTACAATGAGCAGTTCTTC.

The rearrangement uses TRBV5-5 and TRBJ2-1, with 13 bases lining up with TRBD2. Unmatched junction bases numbered 5, after V lost 4 bases and J lost 7 bases. CDR3 length equals 15 residues. CDR1 SGHKS and CDR2 YYEKEE come from the germline V gene (reference sequence). The CDR3 spells CASSPWTSGRNEQFF. The CDR3 DNA follows: TGTGCCAGCAGCCCCTGGACTAGCGGGAGAAATGAGCAGTTCTTC. Variable domain in full (rest from reference TRBV5-5 and TRBJ2-1): DAGVTQSPTHLIKTRGQQVTLRCSPISGHKSVSWYQQVLGQGPQFIFQYYEKEERGRGNFPDRFSARQFPNYSSELNVNALLLGDSALYLCASSPWTSGRNEQFFGPGTRLTVL.

This clone has more than one count but fewer than ten. The V call is TRBV4-1, the J call TRBJ2-7; the D gene is possibly TRBD1 (5 bases). This CDR3 is built from 14 residues. Germline V gene lookup returns CDR1 MGHRA and CDR2 YSYEKL. Trimming cost V 4 bases and J 3 bases, with 13 bases left between them. The CDR3 reads CASSLHETGYEQYF. CDR3 bases: TGCGCCAGCAGCCTACACGAAACAGGCTACGAGCAGTACTTC.

In its sample, this clone was seen once. V and J are TRBV19 and TRBJ2-2; D perhaps matches TRBD1 (5 bases). The CDR3 has 15 amino acids. Germline CDR1 is LNHDA and CDR2 is SQIVND (reference sequence). The ends were cut back, 7 bases at V and 0 bases at J, with 12 bases in the middle. The CDR3 DNA reads as TGTGCCAGTAATACAGGTCTCCCGAACACCGGGGAGCTGTTTTTT. Translation: CASNTGLPNTGELFF.

Concerning this clone: The germline gene is not matched at one end of the junction; a read error may be the cause. This sequence joins TRBV6-6 and TRBJ2-7, with D unresolved. The CDR3 runs 13 residues. Germline V CDR1 and CDR2: MNHNY, SVGAGI (reference sequence). This chain's CDR3 is CASSLDRSSEQYF. The CDR3, as DNA: TGTGCCAGCAGTTTGGACCGTTCCTCCGAGCAGTACTTC.

This chain links TRBV7-9 with TRBJ2-7, with TRBD1 matching over 9 bases. After removal of 4 bases from V and 6 bases from J, the junction contained 4 bases not matched to a gene. The CDR3 has 13 residues. Germline V gene data show CDR1 as SEHNR and CDR2 as FQNEAQ (reference sequence). The CDR3 region has the DNA TGTGCCAGCAGCTGGACAGGGGAGGGCGAGCAGTACTTC. As protein: CASSWTGEGEQYF.

V and J are TRBV4-3 and TRBJ2-1; D tentatively fits TRBD1 or TRBD2 (5 bases each). Germline V gene data show CDR1 as LGHNA and CDR2 as YSLEER. The germline V and J ends were trimmed by 5 bases and 2 bases, with 16 bases remaining between them. The CDR3 is made up of 16 amino acids. As DNA, the CDR3 is TGCGCCAGCAGCAAAAGGGTGGGGGAGACCTACAATGAGCAGTTCTTC. Amino acids: CASSKRVGETYNEQFF.

The chain carries TRBV7-3 and TRBJ2-5; D gene unclear. The germline gives CDR1 SGHTA, CDR2 FQGTGA. The CDR3 runs to 14 residues. Trimming took 6 bases from V and 2 from J, leaving 13 bases between them. DNA for the CDR3: TGTGCCAGCAGTTTAGGTTCAGGACAAGAGACCCAGTACTTC. Translating gives CASSLGSGQETQYF.

The gene calls are TRBV21-1 and TRBJ1-5; the DNA was not used to check the table's D call, TRBD1. TRBV21-1 is a documented pseudogene. This CDR3 comprises 17 residues. Here the CDR3 reads CASSKGGTGLSKKPQHF. The CDR3 DNA follows: TGTGCCAGCAGCAAAGGAGGGACAGGACTTAGCAAAAAGCCCCAGCATTTT.

The gene calls are TRBV24-1 and TRBJ1-1, with unresolved D. Trimming stripped 8 bases from V and 3 bases from J, with 12 bases between. The CDR3 has 13 amino acids. The germline CDR1 and CDR2 sequences are KGHDR and SFDVKD. The CDR3 DNA is TGTGCCACCACCGCGGAAGCGGACACTGAAGCTTTCTTT. It is translated as CATTAEADTEAFF.

The genes are TRBV6-5 and TRBJ2-5; no definite D call. CDR1 is MNHEY, CDR2 SVGAGI, per germline. The CDR3 extends over 15 amino acids. Trimming took 5 bases from V and 7 from J, leaving 20 bases between them. CDR3 DNA sequence: TGTGCCAGCAGTCCCCGTCCGGGCCAGGAGTCGACCCAGTACTTC. This sequence encodes CASSPRPGQESTQYF.

The chain uses TRBV7-8 and TRBJ2-3, with 8 bases identical to TRBD2. The germline gives CDR1 SGHVS, CDR2 FQNEAQ. Trimming cost V 1 base and J 5 bases; bases outside gene matches: 5. The CDR3 covers 15 residues. CDR3 nucleotide sequence: TGTGCCAGCAGCTTAGGCGGGGGGTTCAGAGATACGCAGTATTTT. This translates into CASSLGGGFRDTQYF.

The CDR3 nucleotides read TGCGCCAGCAGCTTGACCCCACTCAGCGGGGGGACAGATACGCAGTATTTT. Its translation is CASSLTPLSGGTDTQYF. V gene TRBV5-1 combines with J gene TRBJ2-3; the match to TRBD2 covers 9 bases. The V segment lost 1 base and the J segment 3 bases; nucleotides outside the gene matches: 9. Germline V CDR1 and CDR2: SGHRS, YFSETQ. The CDR3 is 17 amino acids.

The chain is built from TRBV6-1 and TRBJ1-6; D possibly corresponds to TRBD1 (5 bases). CDR1 MNHNS and CDR2 SASEGT come from the germline V gene. This CDR3 comprises 14 residues. Trimming left V 3 bases short and J 10 bases short, with 13 bases between. The CDR3 sequence is CASSDRSGQSPLHF. The CDR3 nucleotides are TGTGCCAGCAGTGACAGGTCGGGGCAGTCACCCCTCCACTTT.

The V call is TRBV4-3, the J call TRBJ1-1; D unresolved. This CDR3 region has 14 residues. The germline CDR1 and CDR2 sequences are LGHNA and YSLEER. V shed 3 bases and J shed 5 bases, with 13 bases lying between them. The DNA for the CDR3 is TGCGCCAGCAGCCAGTTGGATGGTCAGACTGAAGCTTTCTTT. Translated: CASSQLDGQTEAFF.

The V call is TRBV18, the J call TRBJ2-1; 8 bases match TRBD1. Germline V gives CDR1 KGHSH, CDR2 LQKENI. This CDR3 is built from 17 residues. Trimming cost V 2 bases and J 10 bases; bases outside gene matches: 16. The CDR3 nucleotides are TGTGCCAGCTCACCAAGTCTCACAGGGACAGGTCCTACCGAGCAGTTCTTC. As protein: CASSPSLTGTGPTEQFF.

V gene TRBV25-1 combines with J gene TRBJ2-1; 8 positions agree with TRBD2. Unmatched junction bases numbered 7, after V lost 1 base and J lost 8 bases. Germline V gives CDR1 MGHDK, CDR2 SYGVNS. The length of the CDR3 is 15 residues. CDR3 amino acids: CASSEFLTSGDEQFF. Here the CDR3 DNA reads TGTGCCAGCAGTGAATTTCTTACTAGCGGTGATGAGCAGTTCTTC. The full variable domain, its missing parts supplied by reference TRBV25-1 and TRBJ2-1, is EADIYQTPRYLVIGTGKKITLECSQTMGHDKMYWYQQDPGMELHLIHYSYGVNSTEKGDLSSESTVSRIRTEHFPLTLESARPSHTSQYLCASSEFLTSGDEQFFGPGTRLTVL.

The chain links TRBV28 to TRBJ1-6, with unresolved D. The CDR3 totals 15 residues. The V end lost 6 bases, the J end lost 6 bases, and 15 bases lay between the germline ends. Germline V gene sequence: CDR1 MDHEN, CDR2 SYDVKM. This CDR3 is CASRKDSGSNSPLHF. CDR3 nucleotide sequence: TGTGCCAGCAGAAAGGACTCGGGGTCTAATTCACCCCTCCACTTT.

This clone was seen once. The rearrangement joins TRBV7-6 to TRBJ1-6; a possible D gene is TRBD1 (6 bases). Germline V gene lookup returns CDR1 SGHVS and CDR2 FNYEAQ. Trimming took 1 base from V and 7 from J, leaving 17 bases between them. This CDR3 spans 17 amino acids. The CDR3 is CASSLGRRGGGNSPLHF. The CDR3 DNA follows: TGTGCCAGCAGCTTAGGCCGACGAGGGGGGGGCAATTCACCCCTCCACTTT.

This sequence joins TRBV7-2 and TRBJ1-6, with no clear D. CDR1 and CDR2 (germline): SGHTA, FQGNSA. The CDR3 loop spans 14 amino acids. The germline V and J ends were trimmed by 0 bases and 7 bases, with 7 bases remaining between them. The CDR3 sequence: CASSLAPYNSPLHF. The CDR3 bases are TGTGCCAGCAGCTTAGCACCATACAATTCACCCCTCCACTTT.

The chain has TRBV9 and TRBJ1-1, with D possibly being TRBD1 (6 bases). Looked up from germline, CDR1 is SGDLS and CDR2 is YYNGEE. The CDR3 runs 12 residues. V was shortened by 4 bases and J by 8 bases, with 12 bases between the two germline ends. This chain's CDR3 is CASSSYGGEAFF. The CDR3 nucleotides read TGTGCCAGCAGCTCGTACGGGGGCGAAGCTTTCTTT.

The chain couples TRBV19 to TRBJ2-1; TRBD1 might be the D (5 bases). The CDR3 loop spans 17 amino acids. Trimming took off 3 bases at V and 6 bases at J, with 21 bases between the two ends. Per germline, CDR1 LNHDA and CDR2 SQIVND (reference sequence). This chain's CDR3 is CASSISSRVDVRNEQFF. CDR3 in DNA: TGTGCCAGTAGTATCTCATCCAGGGTAGACGTGCGCAATGAGCAGTTCTTC.

The chain joins TRBV30 to TRBJ1-1, with D perhaps matching TRBD1 (6 bases). Deletions cut 7 bases from V and 8 bases from J, with 14 bases between. This CDR3 spans 11 amino acids. Germline values: CDR1 GTSNPN, CDR2 SVGIG (reference sequence). This chain's CDR3 is CASRQDSEAFF. The DNA of the CDR3 is TGTGCCTCAAGACAGGATTCCGAAGCTTTCTTT.

Concerning this clone: The sample holds other DNA sequences that translate to the same CDR3. The chain is built from TRBV13 and TRBJ2-7; the match to TRBD1 covers 8 bases. V trimming: 5 bases; J trimming: 0 bases; junction bases outside the gene matches: 3. The CDR3 runs to 14 residues. Germline CDR1 PRHDT, CDR2 FYEKMQ (reference sequence). Here the CDR3 DNA reads TGTGCCAGCAGCCCCGGGACAGGCTCCTACGAGCAGTACTTC. It specifies CASSPGTGSYEQYF.